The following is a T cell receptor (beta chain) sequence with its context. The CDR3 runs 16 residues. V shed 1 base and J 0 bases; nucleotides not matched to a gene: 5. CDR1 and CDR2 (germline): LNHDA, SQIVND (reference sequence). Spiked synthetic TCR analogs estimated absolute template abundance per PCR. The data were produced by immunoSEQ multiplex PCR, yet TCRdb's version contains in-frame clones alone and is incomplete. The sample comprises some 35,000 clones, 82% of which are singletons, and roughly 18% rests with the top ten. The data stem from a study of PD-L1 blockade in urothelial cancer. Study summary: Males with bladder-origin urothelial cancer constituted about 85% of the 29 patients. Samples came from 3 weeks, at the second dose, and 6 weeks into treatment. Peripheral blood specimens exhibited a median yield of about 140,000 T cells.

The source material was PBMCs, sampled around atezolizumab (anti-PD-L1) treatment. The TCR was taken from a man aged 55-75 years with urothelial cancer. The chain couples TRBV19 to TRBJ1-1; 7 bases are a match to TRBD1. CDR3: CASSIGTGALNTEAFF. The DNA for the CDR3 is TGTGCCAGTAGTATAGGAACAGGGGCCTTGAACACTGAAGCTTTCTTT.